This TCR beta chain is drawn from a study of T cell repertoires in ileal Crohn's disease. Background on the study: Biopsies of the neoterminal ileum at postoperative colonoscopy form M6 samples. Findings and limits, study-wide: Postoperative endoscopy occurred within one year, median about 7.3 months.

TCRdb keeps only in-frame clones here, not all; method: immunoSEQ multiplex PCR. The table shows more than 2,000 clones, with nearly 80% occurring only once. Note on this clone: Its cognate antigen is unknown.

Time point: neoterminal ileum biopsy at postoperative endoscopy, about 6 months after surgery. Germline V gives CDR1 MNHEY, CDR2 SVGAGI. The CDR3 spans 16 residues. Trimming cost V 3 bases and J 0 bases, with 9 bases left between them. The receptor was isolated from an adult with Crohn's disease. Sequenced: ileal tissue. This rearrangement joins TRBV6-5 to TRBJ2-6; possible D gene TRBD2, 6 bases. CDR3 sequence: CASSYMGGSGANVLTF. DNA of the CDR3: TGTGCCAGCAGTTATATGGGGGGCTCTGGGGCCAACGTCCTGACTTTC.